These 10 T cell receptor beta chains originate from one sample sequenced in a study of shared clonotypes between healthy human individuals. This table comes from immunoSEQ multiplex PCR, and its TCRdb copy is limited to in-frame clones, with some not included. The sample shows 1.5 million to 1.9 million clones, 95% to 99% of them seen only once. The sequencing input was naive CD4+ T cells sorted from blood. Subset reported: CD45RA+ positively selected. Receptor source: a man younger than 45 in good health.

This chain joins TRBV28 and TRBJ1-2; 10 nucleotides agree with TRBD1. Trimming removed 5 bases from V and 4 bases from J; junction bases left unmatched: 4. Germline CDR1 is MDHEN and CDR2 is SYDVKM. The CDR3 covers 14 residues. CDR3 protein: CASSADRGIYGYTF. Here the CDR3 DNA reads TGTGCCAGCAGTGCGGACAGGGGGATCTATGGCTACACCTTC.

The V call is TRBV7-8, the J call TRBJ2-3; D is unresolved. CDR3 size: 14 residues. Trimming stripped 5 bases from V and 1 base from J, with 10 bases between. Germline V lookup: CDR1 SGHVS, CDR2 FQNEAQ. The DNA for the CDR3 is TGTGCCAGCAGCCCCCGTTACGGCACAGATACGCAGTATTTT. Its protein is CASSPRYGTDTQYF.

The chain recombines TRBV6-4 with TRBJ1-5; D is unresolved. Trimming removed 2 bases at V and 6 bases at J, with 5 bases between. Germline assignment: CDR1 MRHNA and CDR2 SNTAGT. The CDR3 length is 12 residues. CDR3 bases: TGTGCCAGCAGTGACACTGGTCAGCCCCAGCATTTT. Protein product: CASSDTGQPQHF.

The V call is TRBV2, the J call TRBJ2-3; 7 bases match TRBD1. This CDR3 is built from 16 residues. Germline V gene sequence: CDR1 SNHLY, CDR2 FYNNEI. Trimming cost V 5 bases and J 3 bases; bases outside gene matches: 11. CDR3 loop: CASSIEQGIGTDTQYF. CDR3 sequence (DNA): TGTGCCAGCAGTATCGAACAGGGGATTGGAACAGATACGCAGTATTTT.

The chain joins TRBV5-4 to TRBJ2-7; the match to TRBD2 covers 7 bases. CDR1 and CDR2 from the germline V gene are SGHNT and YYREEE (reference sequence). V shed 4 bases, J shed 7 bases, and the junction held 14 bases outside the gene matches. The CDR3 has 15 amino acids. The CDR3 protein is CASSAASGGMKEQYF. The CDR3 bases are TGTGCCAGCAGCGCCGCTAGCGGAGGGATGAAGGAGCAGTACTTC.

The chain recombines TRBV5-1 with TRBJ2-7; 10 bases map to TRBD2. The CDR3 consists of 16 residues. The germline CDR1 and CDR2 sequences are SGHRS and YFSETQ. Trimming at V came to 0 bases and at J to 5 bases, leaving 8 bases not matched to a gene. The CDR3 loop reads CASSLVLAGVGHEQYF. CDR3 nucleotide sequence: TGCGCCAGCAGCTTGGTTCTAGCGGGAGTTGGCCACGAGCAGTACTTC. Full variable domain (rest looked up from reference TRBV5-1 and TRBJ2-7): KAGVTQTPRYLIKTRGQQVTLSCSPISGHRSVSWYQQTPGQGLQFLFEYFSETQRNKGNFPGRFSGRQFSNSRSEMNVSTLELGDSALYLCASSLVLAGVGHEQYFGPGTRLTVT.

The V call is TRBV5-1, the J call TRBJ2-7, with 9 nucleotides matching TRBD2. Germline CDR1 reads SGHRS; CDR2 reads YFSETQ. CDR3 length equals 15 residues. V was pared by 0 bases and J by 6 bases, with 7 bases of the junction left unmatched. The CDR3 spells CASSLVIAGDSEQYF. CDR3 nucleotides: TGCGCCAGCAGCTTGGTAATAGCGGGAGACAGCGAGCAGTACTTC.

The chain links TRBV10-3 to TRBJ2-5; weak D call: TRBD1 (6 bases). The CDR3 has 14 amino acids. With 3 bases removed from V and 1 base from J, the gap between germline ends came to 9 bases. CDR1 and CDR2 from the germline V gene are ENHRY and SYGVKD. CDR3 sequence (DNA): TGTGCCATCAGTGAAAGGGACACCCAAGAGACCCAGTACTTC. It specifies CAISERDTQETQYF.

The gene calls are TRBV29-1 and TRBJ2-5; 7 nucleotides align to TRBD2. The length of the CDR3 is 15 residues. V lost 3 bases and J lost 1; bases outside the gene matches: 8. CDR1 is SQVTM and CDR2 is ANQGSEA in the germline V gene. The DNA for the CDR3 is TGCAGCGTTGATGGGCTAGCGGTGTTCCAAGAGACCCAGTACTTC. It yields the protein CSVDGLAVFQETQYF. The full variable domain, rest sourced from reference TRBV29-1 and TRBJ2-5, is SAVISQKPSRDICQRGTSLTIQCQVDSQVTMMFWYRQQPGQSLTLIATANQGSEATYESGFVIDKFPISRPNLTFSTLTVSNMSPEDSSIYLCSVDGLAVFQETQYFGPGTRLLVL.

The J gene is TRBJ2-7, the V gene TRBV6-1; D gene ambiguous. The CDR3 contains 13 residues. Germline CDR1 and CDR2: MNHNS and SASEGT. Trimming pared 4 bases from V and 7 bases from J, leaving 14 bases between. CDR3 nucleotides: TGTGCCAGCAGTGTGAGGTCCGTGGAGGAGCAGTACTTC. Translated: CASSVRSVEEQYF.